Shown below are 22 T cell receptor beta chains from a single sample sequenced in a study of blood T cell repertoires in COVID-19. Assay used: immunoSEQ multiplex PCR; TCRdb lists only in-frame clones, some missing. The sample contains about 350,000 clones, about 88% of which appear only once. Specimen: PBMCs or T cells enriched from blood (not recorded which). These receptors all come from a woman aged 25 to 39 who had recovered from COVID-19.

The CDR3 region has the DNA TGTGCCAGCAGTGAAGGGGCCCGCACAGATACGCAGTATTTT. Its protein is CASSEGARTDTQYF. The chain joins TRBV6-1 to TRBJ2-3; D unclear. Trimming took off 1 base at V and 1 base at J, with 6 bases between the two ends. Germline assignment: CDR1 MNHNS and CDR2 SASEGT. The CDR3 is made up of 14 amino acids.

This clone was seen only a few times. This rearrangement joins TRBV24-1 to TRBJ1-3, with 7 positions matching TRBD1. The ends lost 7 bases at V and 2 bases at J; junction bases unmatched: 1. The CDR3 has 13 amino acids. Germline V gives CDR1 KGHDR, CDR2 SFDVKD. The chain's CDR3 is CATRDRPGNTIYF. As DNA, the CDR3 is TGTGCCACCAGGGACAGGCCTGGAAACACCATATATTTT.

This chain joins TRBV2 and TRBJ2-1; 8 bases agree with TRBD2. CDR1 and CDR2 from the germline V gene are SNHLY and FYNNEI. V lost 5 bases, J lost 10 bases, and 16 bases stayed unmatched. The CDR3 loop spans 16 amino acids. DNA of the CDR3: TGTGCCAGCAGTTCCTTTAGCGGGGCTCTTTCAAAGGAGCAGTTCTTC. This sequence encodes CASSSFSGALSKEQFF.

This chain connects TRBV19 to TRBJ2-7; the D is unclear. Germline V lookup: CDR1 LNHDA, CDR2 SQIVND (reference sequence). The CDR3 extends over 13 amino acids. V was shortened by 3 bases and J by 1 base, with 7 bases between the two germline ends. The CDR3 DNA is TGTGCCAGTAGTATGGGCGCTTCCTACGAGCAGTACTTC. It codes for CASSMGASYEQYF.

CDR3 region: CASSLTGYYNEQFF. In DNA form, the CDR3 reads TGTGCCAGCAGTTTAACAGGCTACTACAATGAGCAGTTCTTC. The rearrangement uses TRBV27 and TRBJ2-1; TRBD1 is a possible D gene (5 bases). Germline assignment: CDR1 MNHEY and CDR2 SMNVEV (reference sequence). V lost 2 bases and J 3 bases, leaving 8 bases between the germline ends. The CDR3 consists of 14 residues.

This clone was detected only a few times. The rearrangement uses TRBV15 and TRBJ1-5; D gene ambiguous. There are 14 residues in the CDR3. V lost 0 bases and J 6 bases, leaving 9 bases between the germline ends. CDR1 and CDR2 (germline): LNHNV, YYDKDF (reference sequence). The CDR3 here is CATSRDSRSQPQHF. The DNA of the CDR3 is TGTGCCACCAGCAGAGATTCCCGGAGTCAGCCCCAGCATTTT.

The chain couples TRBV4-1 to TRBJ1-2, with 8 nucleotides matching TRBD1. The CDR3 is made up of 15 amino acids. Germline CDR1 reads MGHRA; CDR2 reads YSYEKL. V dropped 7 bases and J dropped 0; count of bases not matched to a gene: 7. CDR3 protein: CASTDRVRTNYGYTF. The CDR3, as DNA: TGCGCCAGCACGGACAGGGTACGAACTAACTATGGCTACACCTTC.

The chain links TRBV6-5 to TRBJ1-3; 10 bases are shared with TRBD1. The CDR3 sequence is 15 residues long. Losses at the gene ends were 6 bases for V and 2 bases for J; bases not matched to a gene: 4. Germline lookup yields CDR1 MNHEY and CDR2 SVGAGI. The CDR3 is CASSSGQGAGNTIYF. CDR3 DNA sequence: TGTGCCAGCAGCAGCGGACAGGGGGCTGGAAACACCATATATTTT.

The chain combines TRBV20-1 with TRBJ1-2, with a weak D call TRBD1 (6 bases). This CDR3 is 11 amino acids long. With 5 bases removed from V and 4 bases from J, the gap between germline ends came to 8 bases. Germline V gene sequence: CDR1 DFQATT, CDR2 SNEGSKA (reference sequence). The CDR3 DNA reads as TGCAGTGCTGGGGGCGCCTATGGCTACACCTTC. The encoded protein is CSAGGAYGYTF.

This sequence joins TRBV5-1 and TRBJ1-4; TRBD1 aligns across 7 bases. Germline loops: CDR1 SGHRS, CDR2 YFSETQ. V dropped 5 bases and J dropped 2; count of bases not matched to a gene: 12. CDR3 length: 17 amino acids. CDR3 region: CASRLGYRGSTNEKLFF. Written as DNA, the CDR3 is TGCGCCAGCAGGCTTGGATACAGGGGATCTACTAATGAAAAACTGTTTTTT.

This chain links TRBV18 with TRBJ2-3, with TRBD2 matching 8 bases. The J segment lost 9 bases and the V segment lost 5 bases, leaving 10 bases of the junction unmatched. Germline V gene lookup returns CDR1 KGHSH and CDR2 LQKENI. CDR3 length equals 14 residues. Here the CDR3 DNA reads TGTGCCAGCTCATTTATAGCGGGGTTCGAGACGCAGTATTTT. Its protein is CASSFIAGFETQYF.

This clone was detected once. This CDR3 is CASSFPQVNTEAFF. Written as DNA, the CDR3 is TGTGCCAGCAGCTTCCCACAGGTGAACACTGAAGCTTTCTTT. The rearrangement uses TRBV11-2 and TRBJ1-1; D might be TRBD1 (5 bases). The CDR3 totals 14 residues. In germline, CDR1 is SGHAT, CDR2 FQNNGV. V dropped 3 bases and J dropped 0 bases, with 8 bases sitting between them. Full variable domain (rest looked up from reference TRBV11-2 and TRBJ1-1): EAGVAQSPRYKIIEKRQSVAFWCNPISGHATLYWYQQILGQGPKLLIQFQNNGVVDDSQLPKDRFSAERLKGVDSTLKIQPAKLEDSAVYLCASSFPQVNTEAFFGQGTRLTVV.

This clone was picked up one time. The chain links TRBV7-2 to TRBJ1-2; D gene ambiguous. Germline CDR1 SGHTA, CDR2 FQGNSA. The CDR3 has 12 amino acids. V lost 3 bases and J 4 bases, leaving 6 bases between the germline ends. The CDR3 nucleotides read TGTGCCAGCAGCTTGGGAGGCTATGGCTACACCTTC. Translation gives CASSLGGYGYTF.

V is TRBV19 and J is TRBJ1-6, with a tentative D call TRBD1 (6 bases). V was trimmed by 5 bases and J by 4 bases, leaving 12 bases between them. Germline V CDR1 and CDR2: LNHDA, SQIVND (reference sequence). The CDR3 is made up of 15 amino acids. The CDR3 region is CASSEGQTYNSPLHF. Written as DNA, the CDR3 is TGTGCCAGTAGTGAAGGACAGACTTATAATTCACCCCTCCACTTT.

The V call is TRBV5-1, the J call TRBJ1-5, with 9 positions matching TRBD1. Germline V gene data show CDR1 as SGHRS and CDR2 as YFSETQ. Losses at the gene ends were 4 bases for V and 6 bases for J; bases not matched to a gene: 8. The CDR3 has 15 residues. CDR3 region: CASSKGQGDSQPQHF. The CDR3 DNA follows: TGCGCCAGCAGCAAGGGACAGGGAGATAGTCAGCCCCAGCATTTT. Together with reference TRBV5-1 and TRBJ1-5, the CDR3 gives the full variable domain: KAGVTQTPRYLIKTRGQQVTLSCSPISGHRSVSWYQQTPGQGLQFLFEYFSETQRNKGNFPGRFSGRQFSNSRSEMNVSTLELGDSALYLCASSKGQGDSQPQHFGDGTRLSIL.

The rearrangement links TRBV19 to TRBJ2-7; 9 bases agree with TRBD1. CDR1 is LNHDA, CDR2 SQIVND, per germline (reference sequence). Trimming took 4 bases from V and 3 from J; bases not matched to a gene: 1. The CDR3 contains 13 residues. The CDR3 DNA is TGTGCCAGTAGTAGGGGACAGGGCTACGAGCAGTACTTC. This encodes CASSRGQGYEQYF.

The V call is TRBV7-9, the J call TRBJ2-5, with D uncertain. The V end lost 1 base, the J end lost 0 bases, and 6 bases lay between the germline ends. CDR1 and CDR2 from the germline V gene are SEHNR and FQNEAQ (reference sequence). This CDR3 is built from 14 residues. The CDR3 protein is CASSLGEYQETQYF. CDR3 coding DNA: TGTGCCAGCAGCTTAGGAGAGTACCAAGAGACCCAGTACTTC.

Turning to this clone: Different DNA sequences within this sample yield the same CDR3. The chain uses TRBV19 and TRBJ2-3, with a tentative D call TRBD2 (6 bases). This CDR3 has 15 amino acids. Germline values: CDR1 LNHDA, CDR2 SQIVND (reference sequence). V was shortened by 1 base and J by 1 base, with 9 bases between the two germline ends. CDR3 sequence (DNA): TGTGCCAGTAGTATAGCCGGAGGGGGCACAGATACGCAGTATTTT. Translated, it gives CASSIAGGGTDTQYF.

The chain recombines TRBV13 with TRBJ2-3; TRBD1 matches at 10 bases. Germline loops: CDR1 PRHDT, CDR2 FYEKMQ (reference sequence). V trimming: 5 bases; J trimming: 4 bases; junction bases outside the gene matches: 6. This CDR3 is built from 15 residues. The CDR3 sequence is CASSAAGTGADTQYF. The CDR3 region has the DNA TGTGCCAGCAGCGCCGCCGGGACAGGGGCAGATACGCAGTATTTT. Full variable domain (outside the CDR3, taken from reference TRBV13 and TRBJ2-3): AAGVIQSPRHLIKEKRETATLKCYPIPRHDTVYWYQQGPGQDPQFLISFYEKMQSDKGSIPDRFSAQQFSDYHSELNMSSLELGDSALYFCASSAAGTGADTQYFGPGTRLTVL.

The chain carries TRBV28 and TRBJ2-5; 7 nucleotides match TRBD1. V dropped 5 bases and J dropped 1; count of bases not matched to a gene: 1. Germline V gives CDR1 MDHEN, CDR2 SYDVKM. The CDR3 is 13 amino acids. CDR3 region: CASSRDSQETQYF. CDR3 nucleotides: TGTGCCAGCAGTCGGGACAGCCAAGAGACCCAGTACTTC.

The chain joins TRBV2 to TRBJ2-7; 9 positions match TRBD1. The CDR3 has 15 amino acids. The J segment lost 0 bases and the V segment lost 8 bases, leaving 8 bases of the junction unmatched. The germline CDR1 and CDR2 sequences are SNHLY and FYNNEI. DNA of the CDR3: TGTGCCAGCTTGGGGGACAGGGTGCTCTCCTACGAGCAGTACTTC. Protein: CASLGDRVLSYEQYF.

This clone was observed a few times. The chain couples TRBV18 to TRBJ2-3; D unclear. V lost 0 bases and J lost 4, with 8 bases in between. The CDR3 is 14 amino acids. Germline-derived CDR1 and CDR2 are KGHSH and LQKENI. The CDR3 protein is CASSPPGRPDTQYF. The CDR3 bases are TGTGCCAGCTCACCACCTGGGCGCCCAGATACGCAGTATTTT.